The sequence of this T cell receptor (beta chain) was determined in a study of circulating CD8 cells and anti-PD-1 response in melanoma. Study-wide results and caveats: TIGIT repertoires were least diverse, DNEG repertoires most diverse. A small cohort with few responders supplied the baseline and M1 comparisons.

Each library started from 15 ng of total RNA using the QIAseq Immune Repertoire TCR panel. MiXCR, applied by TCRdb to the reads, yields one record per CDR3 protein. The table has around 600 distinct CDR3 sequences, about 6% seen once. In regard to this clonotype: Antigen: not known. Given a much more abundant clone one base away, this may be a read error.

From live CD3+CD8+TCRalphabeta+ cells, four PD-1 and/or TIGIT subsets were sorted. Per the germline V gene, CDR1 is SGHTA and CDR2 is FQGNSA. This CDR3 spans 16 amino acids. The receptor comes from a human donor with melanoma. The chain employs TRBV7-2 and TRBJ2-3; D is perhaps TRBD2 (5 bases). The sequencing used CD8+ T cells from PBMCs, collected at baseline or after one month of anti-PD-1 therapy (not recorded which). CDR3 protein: CASSLVTGIDTDTKYF. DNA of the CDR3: TGTGCCAGCAGCTTAGTAACGGGGATCGACACAGATACGAAGTATTTT.